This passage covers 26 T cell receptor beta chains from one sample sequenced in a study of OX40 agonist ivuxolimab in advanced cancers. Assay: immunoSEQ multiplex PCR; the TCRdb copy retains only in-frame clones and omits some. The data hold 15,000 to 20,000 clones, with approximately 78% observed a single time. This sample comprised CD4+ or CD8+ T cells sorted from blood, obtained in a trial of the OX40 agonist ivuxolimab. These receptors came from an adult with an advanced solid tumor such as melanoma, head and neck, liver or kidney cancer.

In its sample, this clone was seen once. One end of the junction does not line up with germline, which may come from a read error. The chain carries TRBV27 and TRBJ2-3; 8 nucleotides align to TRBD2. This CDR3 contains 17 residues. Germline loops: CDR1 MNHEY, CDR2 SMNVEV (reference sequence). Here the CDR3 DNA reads TGTGCCAGCAGCTTATTTCCCGGACTAGCTATGACAGATACGCAGTATTTT. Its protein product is CASSLFPGLAMTDTQYF.

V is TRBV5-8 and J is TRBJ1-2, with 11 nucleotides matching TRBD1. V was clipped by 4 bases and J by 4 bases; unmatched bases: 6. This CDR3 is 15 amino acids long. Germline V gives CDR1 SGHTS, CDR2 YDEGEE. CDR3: CASSPQGQGVYGYTF. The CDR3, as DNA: TGTGCCAGCAGCCCGCAGGGACAGGGGGTCTATGGCTACACCTTC.

CDR3 DNA: TGTGCCAGCCGGACGTCGGACGGCACAGATACGCAGTATTTT. Its protein is CASRTSDGTDTQYF. The chain has TRBV19 and TRBJ2-3, with D hard to call. This CDR3 has 14 residues. Germline CDR1 reads LNHDA; CDR2 reads SQIVND (reference sequence). V lost 9 bases, J lost 1 base, and 14 bases lay in between. The variable domain in full, with the rest retrieved from reference TRBV19 and TRBJ2-3, is DGGITQSPKYLFRKEGQNVTLSCEQNLNHDAMYWYRQDPGQGLRLIYYSQIVNDFQKGDIAEGYSVSREKKESFPLTVTSAQKNPTAFYLCASRTSDGTDTQYFGPGTRLTVL.

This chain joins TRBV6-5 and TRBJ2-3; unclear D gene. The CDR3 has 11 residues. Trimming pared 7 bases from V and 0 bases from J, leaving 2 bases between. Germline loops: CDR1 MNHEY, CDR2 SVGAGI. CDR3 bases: TGTGCCAGCACCAGCACAGATACGCAGTATTTT. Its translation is CASTSTDTQYF.

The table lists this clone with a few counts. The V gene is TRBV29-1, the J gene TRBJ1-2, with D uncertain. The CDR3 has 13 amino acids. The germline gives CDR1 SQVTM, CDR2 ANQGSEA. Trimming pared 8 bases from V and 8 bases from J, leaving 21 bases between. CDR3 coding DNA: TGCAGCACGATTCCATACCAACGACGGGGCTACACCTTC. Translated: CSTIPYQRRGYTF.

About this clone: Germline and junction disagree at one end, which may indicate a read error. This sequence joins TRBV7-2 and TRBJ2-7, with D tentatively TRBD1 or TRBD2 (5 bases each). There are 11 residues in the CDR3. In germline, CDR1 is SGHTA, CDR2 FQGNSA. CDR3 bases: TGTGCCAGCAGCCAGGGAGTTCCCCCCGTCTTC. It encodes CASSQGVPPVF. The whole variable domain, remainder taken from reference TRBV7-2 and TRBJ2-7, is GAGVSQSPSNKVTEKGKDVELRCDPISGHTALYWYRQSLGQGLEFLIYFQGNSAPDKSGLPSDRFSAERTGGSVSTLTIQRTQQEDSAVYLCASSQGVPPVFGPGTRLTVT.

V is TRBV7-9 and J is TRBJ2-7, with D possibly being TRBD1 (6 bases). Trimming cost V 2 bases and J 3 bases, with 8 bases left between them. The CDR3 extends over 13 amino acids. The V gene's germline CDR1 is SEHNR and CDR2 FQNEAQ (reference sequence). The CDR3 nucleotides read TGTGCCAGCAGCTTAATACAGGGCTACGAGCAGTACTTC. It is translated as CASSLIQGYEQYF. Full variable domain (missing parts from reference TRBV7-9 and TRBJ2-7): DTGVSQNPRHKITKRGQNVTFRCDPISEHNRLYWYRQTLGQGPEFLTYFQNEAQLEKSRLLSDRFSAERPKGSFSTLEIQRTEQGDSAMYLCASSLIQGYEQYFGPGTRLTVT.

The CDR3 DNA follows: TGTGCCAGCCCGGGACTAGTCACCCTCAATGAGCAGTTCTTC. Its translation is CASPGLVTLNEQFF. This chain joins TRBV2 and TRBJ2-1, with 8 bases that match TRBD2. The trim removed 8 bases at V and 6 bases at J, leaving 9 bases unmatched. Germline V gene lookup returns CDR1 SNHLY and CDR2 FYNNEI. This CDR3 region has 14 residues.

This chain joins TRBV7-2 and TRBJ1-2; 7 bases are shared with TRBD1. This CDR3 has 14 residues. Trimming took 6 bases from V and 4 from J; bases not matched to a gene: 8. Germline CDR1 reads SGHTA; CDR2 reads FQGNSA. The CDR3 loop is CASSPPGQTYGYTF. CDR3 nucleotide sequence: TGTGCCAGCAGTCCGCCGGGACAGACCTATGGCTACACCTTC.

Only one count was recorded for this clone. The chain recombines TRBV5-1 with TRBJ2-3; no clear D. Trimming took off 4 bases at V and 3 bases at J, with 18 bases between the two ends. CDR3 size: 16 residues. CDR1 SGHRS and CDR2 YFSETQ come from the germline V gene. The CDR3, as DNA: TGCGCCAGCAGCCCGAAGGACGGTCAACTTACAGATACGCAGTATTTT. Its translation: CASSPKDGQLTDTQYF. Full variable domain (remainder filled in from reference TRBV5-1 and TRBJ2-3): KAGVTQTPRYLIKTRGQQVTLSCSPISGHRSVSWYQQTPGQGLQFLFEYFSETQRNKGNFPGRFSGRQFSNSRSEMNVSTLELGDSALYLCASSPKDGQLTDTQYFGPGTRLTVL.

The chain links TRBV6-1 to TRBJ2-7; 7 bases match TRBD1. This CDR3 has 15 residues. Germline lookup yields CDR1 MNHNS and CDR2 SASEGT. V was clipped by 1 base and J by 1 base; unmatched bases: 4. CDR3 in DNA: TGTGCCAGCAGTGAAGGGACAGGTGGTTCCTACGAGCAGTACTTC. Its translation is CASSEGTGGSYEQYF.

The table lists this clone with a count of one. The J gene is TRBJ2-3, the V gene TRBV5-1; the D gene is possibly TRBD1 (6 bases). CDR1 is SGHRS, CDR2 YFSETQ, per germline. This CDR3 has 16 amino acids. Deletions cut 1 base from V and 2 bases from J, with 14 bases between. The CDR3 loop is CASSLFGGAATDTQYF. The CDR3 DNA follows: TGCGCCAGCAGCTTGTTTGGGGGCGCGGCCACAGATACGCAGTATTTT.

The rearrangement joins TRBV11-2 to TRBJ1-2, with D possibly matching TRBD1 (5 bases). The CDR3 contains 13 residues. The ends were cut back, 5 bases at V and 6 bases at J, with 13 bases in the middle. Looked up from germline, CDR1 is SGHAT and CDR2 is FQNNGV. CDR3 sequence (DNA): TGTGCCAGCAGCACCCAGGGACTCCATGGCTACACCTTC. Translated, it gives CASSTQGLHGYTF.

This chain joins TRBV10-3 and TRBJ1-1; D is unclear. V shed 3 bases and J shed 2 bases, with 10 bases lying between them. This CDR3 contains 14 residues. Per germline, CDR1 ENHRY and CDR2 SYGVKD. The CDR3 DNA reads TGTGCCATCAGTGACCAGGAGATAAACACTGAAGCTTTCTTT. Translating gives CAISDQEINTEAFF.

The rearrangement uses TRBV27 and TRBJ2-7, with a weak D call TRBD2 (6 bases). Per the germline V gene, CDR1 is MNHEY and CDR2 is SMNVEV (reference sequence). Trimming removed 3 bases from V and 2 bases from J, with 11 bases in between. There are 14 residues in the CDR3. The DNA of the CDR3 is TGTGCCAGCAGTTTCGGGGGACGCACCTACGAGCAGTACTTC. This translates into CASSFGGRTYEQYF.

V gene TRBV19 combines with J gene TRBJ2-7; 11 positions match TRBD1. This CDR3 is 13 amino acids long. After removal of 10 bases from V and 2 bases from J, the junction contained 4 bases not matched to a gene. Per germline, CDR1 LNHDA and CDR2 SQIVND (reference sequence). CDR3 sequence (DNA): TGTGCCACCGGGACAGGGGGTACCTACGAGCAGTACTTC. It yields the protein CATGTGGTYEQYF.

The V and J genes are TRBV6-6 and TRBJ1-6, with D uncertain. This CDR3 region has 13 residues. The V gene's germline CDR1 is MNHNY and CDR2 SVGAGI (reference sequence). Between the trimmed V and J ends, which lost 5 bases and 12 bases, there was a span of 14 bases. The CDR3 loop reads CASSPEEVRPLHF. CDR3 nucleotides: TGTGCCAGCAGTCCCGAGGAGGTCCGACCCCTCCACTTT.

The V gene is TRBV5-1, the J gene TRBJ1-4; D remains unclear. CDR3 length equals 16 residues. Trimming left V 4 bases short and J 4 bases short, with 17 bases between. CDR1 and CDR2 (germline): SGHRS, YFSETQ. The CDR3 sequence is CASSQSNFLGNEKLFF. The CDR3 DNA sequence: TGCGCCAGCAGCCAATCTAATTTTCTAGGTAATGAAAAACTGTTTTTT.

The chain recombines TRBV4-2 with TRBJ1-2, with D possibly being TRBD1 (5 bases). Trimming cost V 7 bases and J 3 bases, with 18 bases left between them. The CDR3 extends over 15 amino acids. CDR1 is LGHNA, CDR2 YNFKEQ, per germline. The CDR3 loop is CASTLSGRGDYGYTF. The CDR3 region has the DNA TGTGCCAGCACCCTTTCCGGCCGGGGGGACTATGGCTACACCTTC.

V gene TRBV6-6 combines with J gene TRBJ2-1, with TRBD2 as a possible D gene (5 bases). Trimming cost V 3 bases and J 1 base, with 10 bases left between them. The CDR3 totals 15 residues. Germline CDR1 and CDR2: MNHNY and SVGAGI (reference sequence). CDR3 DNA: TGTGCCAGCAGTTATAATACTAGGTCCTACAATGAGCAGTTCTTC. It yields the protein CASSYNTRSYNEQFF.

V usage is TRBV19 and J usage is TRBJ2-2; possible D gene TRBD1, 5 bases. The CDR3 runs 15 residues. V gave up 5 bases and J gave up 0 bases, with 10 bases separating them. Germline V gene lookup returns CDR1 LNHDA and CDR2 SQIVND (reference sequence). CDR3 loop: CASSVTGANTGELFF. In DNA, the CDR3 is TGTGCCAGTAGTGTAACAGGCGCGAACACCGGGGAGCTGTTTTTT.

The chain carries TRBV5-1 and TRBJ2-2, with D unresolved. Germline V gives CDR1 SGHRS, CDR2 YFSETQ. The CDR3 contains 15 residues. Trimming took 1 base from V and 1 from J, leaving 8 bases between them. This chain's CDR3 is CASSLRWENTGELFF. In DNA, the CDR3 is TGCGCCAGCAGCTTGAGATGGGAGAACACCGGGGAGCTGTTTTTT.

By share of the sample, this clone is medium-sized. CDR3 in DNA: TGCGCCAGCAGCCAAGGATTGGACAGGGACGAGCAGTACTTC. Translated: CASSQGLDRDEQYF. The V gene is TRBV4-3, the J gene TRBJ2-7; 8 bases agree with TRBD1. Germline assignment: CDR1 LGHNA and CDR2 YSLEER. Losses at the gene ends were 1 base for V and 5 bases for J; bases not matched to a gene: 4. This CDR3 is 14 amino acids long.

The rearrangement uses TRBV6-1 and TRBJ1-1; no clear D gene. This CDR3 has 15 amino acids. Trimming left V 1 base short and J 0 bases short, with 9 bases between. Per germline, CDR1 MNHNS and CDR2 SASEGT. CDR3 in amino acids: CASSEGPLLNTEAFF. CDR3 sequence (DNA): TGTGCCAGCAGTGAAGGTCCGCTTTTGAACACTGAAGCTTTCTTT.

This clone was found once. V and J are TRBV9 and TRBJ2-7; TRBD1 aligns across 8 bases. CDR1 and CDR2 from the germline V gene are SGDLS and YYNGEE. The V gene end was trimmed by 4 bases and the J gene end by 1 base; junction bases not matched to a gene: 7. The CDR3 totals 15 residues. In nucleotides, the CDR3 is TGTGCCAGCAGCATAGGGGGACAGGAGTCCTACGAGCAGTACTTC. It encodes CASSIGGQESYEQYF.

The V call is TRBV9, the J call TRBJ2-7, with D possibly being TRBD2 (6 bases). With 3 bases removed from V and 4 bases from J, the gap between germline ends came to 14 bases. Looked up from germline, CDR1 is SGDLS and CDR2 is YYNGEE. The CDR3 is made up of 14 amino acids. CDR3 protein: CASSGGASPYEQYF. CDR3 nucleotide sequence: TGTGCCAGCAGCGGCGGGGCTAGCCCATACGAGCAGTACTTC. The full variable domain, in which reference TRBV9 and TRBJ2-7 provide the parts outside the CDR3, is DSGVTQTPKHLITATGQRVTLRCSPRSGDLSVYWYQQSLDQGLQFLIQYYNGEERAKGNILERFSAQQFPDLHSELNLSSLELGDSALYFCASSGGASPYEQYFGPGTRLTVT.